The source of this TCR beta chain is a study of blood T cell repertoires in COVID-19. Some clones are missing from TCRdb's copy, which holds only in-frame ones; the method was immunoSEQ multiplex PCR. The table has roughly 260,000 clones, about four fifths seen once. Looked up from germline, CDR1 is MNHNY and CDR2 is SVGAGI (reference sequence). Trimming removed 8 bases at V and 2 bases at J, with 7 bases between. The CDR3 spans 12 residues. The receptor comes from a woman between 40 and 55 years old who had been exposed to COVID-19. V usage is TRBV6-6 and J usage is TRBJ1-5; D gene unclear. The sample was PBMCs or T cells enriched from blood (not recorded which). As DNA, the CDR3 is TGTGCCAGCGCGCCCGGCAATCAGCCCCAGCATTTT. Translated, it gives CASAPGNQPQHF.